This TCR beta chain originates from a study of T cell responses to AZD1222 COVID-19 vaccine. Study outcomes and limitations: The donor cohort was predominantly white British with a female majority, and clonal diversity may have been underestimated.

As for this clone: Its antigen is not identified.

The CDR3 has 13 amino acids. V was pared by 4 bases and J by 0 bases, with 4 bases between. Germline V gene data show CDR1 as SNHLY and CDR2 as FYNNEI. Assay used: immunoSEQ multiplex PCR; TCRdb lists only in-frame clones, some missing. The sample carries about 100,000 clones, just over 90% recorded once. This material consisted of peripheral blood, taken 28 days after the second AZD1222 dose. The receptor was isolated from an adult who received the AZD1222 COVID-19 vaccine. The chain joins TRBV2 to TRBJ1-5, with D hard to call. CDR3 in DNA: TGTGCCAGCAGTGTAGCTAGCAATCAGCCCCAGCATTTT. Residues: CASSVASNQPQHF.